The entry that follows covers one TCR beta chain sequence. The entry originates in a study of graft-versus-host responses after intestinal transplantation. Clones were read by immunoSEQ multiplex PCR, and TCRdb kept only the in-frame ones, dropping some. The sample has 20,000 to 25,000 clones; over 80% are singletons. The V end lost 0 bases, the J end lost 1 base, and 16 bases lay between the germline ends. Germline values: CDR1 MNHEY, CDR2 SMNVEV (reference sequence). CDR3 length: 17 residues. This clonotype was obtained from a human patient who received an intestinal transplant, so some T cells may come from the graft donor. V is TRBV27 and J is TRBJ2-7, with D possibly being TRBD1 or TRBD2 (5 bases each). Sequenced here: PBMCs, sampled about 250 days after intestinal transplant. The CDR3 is CASSLSSDTSFSYEQYF. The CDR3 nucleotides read TGTGCCAGCAGTTTATCTTCGGACACTAGTTTTTCCTACGAGCAGTACTTC.